This T cell receptor beta chain was recovered during a study of blood T cell repertoires in COVID-19. TCRdb's table, derived via immunoSEQ multiplex PCR, lists solely in-frame clones and lacks some. The sample contains over 250,000 clones, 85% of which appear only once. The CDR3 sequence is 13 residues long. Germline V gene lookup returns CDR1 SQVTM and CDR2 ANQGSEA. The ends were cut back, 4 bases at V and 5 bases at J, with 12 bases in the middle. This TCR was recovered from a man in his fifties with active or convalescent COVID-19. V usage is TRBV29-1 and J usage is TRBJ2-1; D might be TRBD1 (5 bases). The sample comprised peripheral blood. The CDR3 loop reads CSVGQGRNNEQFF. CDR3 DNA sequence: TGCAGCGTTGGCCAGGGTAGGAACAATGAGCAGTTCTTC.